The rows below give T cell receptor beta chains drawn from one sample of a study of OX40 agonist ivuxolimab in advanced cancers. TCRdb keeps only in-frame clones here, not all; method: immunoSEQ multiplex PCR. The sample carries about 46,000 clones, about 74% recorded once. Sample: CD4+ or CD8+ T cells sorted from blood, taken in a trial of the OX40 agonist ivuxolimab. All receptors derive from an adult with an advanced solid tumor such as melanoma, head and neck, liver or kidney cancer. CDR3s include the opening cysteine and the closing phenylalanine or tryptophan. The order of the fields is CDR3 length, D gene, J gene, clone size, V gene, CDR3 DNA, CDR3 protein. D genes are given only for firm matches. Size is omitted from some rows. Given values are once, few, many or a class for expanded clones.

cdr3_length: 16
d_call: .
j_call: TRBJ2-1
clone_size: .
v_call: TRBV5-1
cdr3_nt: TGCGCCAGCAGCGGGGGCGGGGCTCCAACCGTCGATGAGCAGTTCTTC
cdr3_aa: CASSGGGAPTVDEQFF

cdr3_length: 15
d_call: .
j_call: TRBJ1-4
clone_size: .
v_call: TRBV28
cdr3_nt: TGTGCCAGCAGTGGATACAGTGCAACTAATGAAAAACTGTTTTTT
cdr3_aa: CASSGYSATNEKLFF

cdr3_length: 12
d_call: .
j_call: TRBJ2-7
clone_size: .
v_call: TRBV28
cdr3_nt: TGTGCCAGCGCACAGGGTACCTACGAGCAGTACTTC
cdr3_aa: CASAQGTYEQYF

cdr3_length: 13
d_call: .
j_call: TRBJ1-6
clone_size: .
v_call: TRBV7-2
cdr3_nt: TGTGCCAGCAGCGCCTTGACAGGTACCCCCCTCCACTTT
cdr3_aa: CASSALTGTPLHF

cdr3_length: 15
d_call: .
j_call: TRBJ1-5
clone_size: .
v_call: TRBV5-1
cdr3_nt: TGCGCCAGCAGCTTGATTGGGAGTAGCAATCAGCCCCAGCATTTT
cdr3_aa: CASSLIGSSNQPQHF

cdr3_length: 14
d_call: .
j_call: TRBJ1-1
clone_size: .
v_call: TRBV11-3
cdr3_nt: TGTGCCAGCAGGGCGGCAGGATTTGCCACTGAAGCTTTCTTT
cdr3_aa: CASRAAGFATEAFF

cdr3_length: 13
d_call: .
j_call: TRBJ2-5
clone_size: .
v_call: TRBV18
cdr3_nt: TGTGCCAGCTCACCACCGCTCCAAGAGACCCAGTACTTC
cdr3_aa: CASSPPLQETQYF

cdr3_length: 17
d_call: .
j_call: TRBJ2-2
clone_size: .
v_call: TRBV7-6
cdr3_nt: TGTGCCAGCAGCCCCAAAGGGTCCCCCAGGGACACCGGGGAGCTGTTTTTT
cdr3_aa: CASSPKGSPRDTGELFF

cdr3_length: 12
d_call: .
j_call: TRBJ1-2
clone_size: .
v_call: TRBV5-5
cdr3_nt: TGTGCCAGCAGCAACTTAGGGTTTGGCTACACCTTC
cdr3_aa: CASSNLGFGYTF

cdr3_length: 15
d_call: TRBD1
j_call: TRBJ2-3
clone_size: few
v_call: TRBV11-1
cdr3_nt: TGTGCCAGCAGCCATCGACAGGGGATCACAGATACGCAGTATTTT
cdr3_aa: CASSHRQGITDTQYF

cdr3_length: 13
d_call: .
j_call: TRBJ2-1
clone_size: .
v_call: TRBV4-1
cdr3_nt: TGCGCCAGCAGCCAAGACTACTACAATGAGCAGTTCTTC
cdr3_aa: CASSQDYYNEQFF

cdr3_length: 16
d_call: .
j_call: TRBJ1-2
clone_size: few
v_call: TRBV4-1
cdr3_nt: TGCGCCAGCAGGGATCCTGTGGCCTTAGCTAACTATGGCTACACCTTC
cdr3_aa: CASRDPVALANYGYTF

cdr3_length: 13
d_call: .
j_call: TRBJ1-4
clone_size: .
v_call: TRBV5-1
cdr3_nt: TGCGCCAGCAGCTTGTCGGACCGCCGTAAACTGTTTTTT
cdr3_aa: CASSLSDRRKLFF

cdr3_length: 14
d_call: .
j_call: TRBJ1-5
clone_size: .
v_call: TRBV18
cdr3_nt: TGTGCCAGCTCCTCGGGGGTTGTTCAGGGGCCCCAGCATTTT
cdr3_aa: CASSSGVVQGPQHF

cdr3_length: 13
d_call: .
j_call: TRBJ1-1
clone_size: .
v_call: TRBV6-4
cdr3_nt: TGTGCCAGCAGGAGGGAGGGGAACACTGAAGCTTTCTTT
cdr3_aa: CASRREGNTEAFF

cdr3_length: 16
d_call: TRBD2
j_call: TRBJ2-3
clone_size: .
v_call: TRBV5-1
cdr3_nt: TGCGCCAGCAACTATGCCCTAGCGGGAGGCACAGATACGCAGTATTTT
cdr3_aa: CASNYALAGGTDTQYF

cdr3_length: 13
d_call: .
j_call: TRBJ2-7
clone_size: .
v_call: TRBV6-1
cdr3_nt: TGTGCCAGCAGTGAGGCGGATTCCTACGAGCAGTACTTC
cdr3_aa: CASSEADSYEQYF

cdr3_length: 15
d_call: TRBD2
j_call: TRBJ2-5
clone_size: .
v_call: TRBV5-1
cdr3_nt: TGCGCCAGCAGCCATCGGACTAGCGGGTCAGAGACCCAGTACTTC
cdr3_aa: CASSHRTSGSETQYF

cdr3_length: 14
d_call: .
j_call: TRBJ2-5
clone_size: .
v_call: TRBV14
cdr3_nt: TGTGCCAGCAGTACGCGGAGACACCAAGAGACCCAGTACTTC
cdr3_aa: CASSTRRHQETQYF